These T cell receptor beta chains were read from a single sample in a study of blood T cell repertoires in COVID-19. The table came from immunoSEQ multiplex PCR; TCRdb's copy has only in-frame clones and leaves some out. The top ten clones hold over 8.5% of a sample with some 160,000 clones, 65% to 85% of them seen once. The source material was peripheral blood. The receptors were sampled from a man over 45 with active or convalescent COVID-19. CDR3s include the opening cysteine and the closing phenylalanine or tryptophan. The D gene is left open where the match is weak. A row's size may be missing; if present it is once, few, many or a size class.

size	V	J	D	DNA	CDR3
.	TRBV19	TRBJ2-7	.	TGTGCCAGTAGTATGGTCGGGACATCCCAGTGGGAGCAGTACTTC	CASSMVGTSQWEQYF
few	TRBV7-6	TRBJ1-5	.	TGTGCCAGCGGTGAGGGGACTAGGGGCAATCAGCCCCAGCATTTT	CASGEGTRGNQPQHF
.	TRBV24-1	TRBJ2-1	.	TGTGCCACCAGTGATCCCCTCGTCTATGATGAGCAGTTCTTC	CATSDPLVYDEQFF
.	TRBV28	TRBJ1-1	.	TGTGCCAGCAGTCCTGCGCGTACTGAAGCTTTCTTT	CASSPARTEAFF
.	TRBV10-1	TRBJ1-1	.	TGCGCCAGCAGTGACAGGGGAGCTGAAGCTTTCTTT	CASSDRGAEAFF
once	TRBV7-9	TRBJ2-1	TRBD2	TGTGCCAGCAGCTTTAGGGGGGGGCCCTTAGCGGGAGGCAGCAATGAGCAGTTCTTC	CASSFRGGPLAGGSNEQFF
.	TRBV28	TRBJ1-5	.	TGTGCCAGCATCCCTATAGGGGGAGACCAGCCCCAGCATTTT	CASIPIGGDQPQHF
.	TRBV5-1	TRBJ2-2	.	TGCGCCAGCAGCTTGTTGGGGAGCGTGGACACCGGGGAGCTGTTTTTT	CASSLLGSVDTGELFF
.	TRBV6-6	TRBJ2-2	.	TGTGCCAGCAGCCCCGTGGAGGGCGGCACCGGGGAGCTGTTTTTT	CASSPVEGGTGELFF
.	TRBV11-2	TRBJ2-7	TRBD2	TGTGCCAGCAGCTTTTCCCTAGCGGGAGGTGAGCAGTACTTC	CASSFSLAGGEQYF
.	TRBV2	TRBJ2-7	.	TGTGCCAGCAGTGAAGCGGCTGCGACAGGCGAGCAGTGCTTC	CASSEAAATGEQCF
.	TRBV9	TRBJ2-5	.	TGTGCCAGCAGCGAACGGGGTCGTCAAGAGACCCAGTACTTC	CASSERGRQETQYF
.	TRBV24-1	TRBJ2-7	TRBD2	TGTGCCACCAGTGACGCGGGGGCCGGGACTAGCTCCTACGAGCAGTACTTC	CATSDAGAGTSSYEQYF
.	TRBV28	TRBJ1-5	.	TGTGCCAGCACAATTAGCAATCAGCCCCAGCATTTT	CASTISNQPQHF
.	TRBV5-6	TRBJ2-7	.	TGTGCCAGCAGCTTGGCCGAGTACGAGCAGTACTTC	CASSLAEYEQYF
.	TRBV7-9	TRBJ2-1	.	TGTGCCAGCAGCTACCCTCAGGGTGCTTTTAGCTCCTACAATGAGCAGTTCTTC	CASSYPQGAFSSYNEQFF
few	TRBV3-1/TRBV3-2	TRBJ1-1	TRBD1	TGTGCCAGCAGCCAACAGGGGGCAACTTTCTTT	CASSQQGATFF
.	TRBV12-2	TRBJ2-7	.	TGTGCAAGTCGCTTAGGGGACAGGGGAATCTACGAGCAGTACTTC	CASRLGDRGIYEQYF
.	TRBV25-1	TRBJ2-5	.	TGTGCCAGCAGTGAATACAGGAACCAAGAGACCCAGTACTTC	CASSEYRNQETQYF
few	TRBV28	TRBJ1-1	.	TGTGCCAGCAGTTTATTAGACACAAACACTGAAGCTTTCTTT	CASSLLDTNTEAFF
once	TRBV12-3/TRBV12-4	TRBJ1-5	.	TGTGCCAGCAGTAGGGAGTTCCAGCCCCAGCATTTT	CASSREFQPQHF
.	TRBV14	TRBJ2-5	.	TGTGCCAGCAGCCAAGATTCTACGGAGAAAGAGACCCAGTACTTC	CASSQDSTEKETQYF
.	TRBV7-3	TRBJ1-1	TRBD1	TGTGCCAGCAGCGCGAGGACAGGGGTTACCACTGAAGCTTTCTTT	CASSARTGVTTEAFF
.	TRBV7-9	TRBJ1-1	.	TGTGCCAGCAGCTTAACATACGATGTGGACAAGACTGAAGCTTTCTTT	CASSLTYDVDKTEAFF
once	TRBV5-1	TRBJ2-7	TRBD2	TGCGCCAGCAGCGTGGGGACTAGCGGTCCTTCGAGCTCCTACGAGCAGTACTTC	CASSVGTSGPSSSYEQYF
few	TRBV27	TRBJ2-7	.	TGTGCCAGCAGTCAAATAACAGGGAGAGGGTCATACGAGCAGTACTTC	CASSQITGRGSYEQYF
.	TRBV9	TRBJ1-6	.	TGTGCCAGCAGCGTAGCAGACAGGTTAGGATATAATTCACCCCTCCACTTT	CASSVADRLGYNSPLHF
.	TRBV19	TRBJ2-2	TRBD2	TGTGCCAGTAGTGGTCGACTAGCGGGACTTACCGGGGAGCTGTTTTTT	CASSGRLAGLTGELFF
.	TRBV10-1	TRBJ2-7	TRBD2	TGCGCCAGCAGTGAGGCCGGGACTAGACTCTACGAGCAGTACTTC	CASSEAGTRLYEQYF
.	TRBV18	TRBJ2-5	.	TGTGCCAGCTCACCACCGGCAGGGGGGTCATGGACCCAGTACTTC	CASSPPAGGSWTQYF
.	TRBV18	TRBJ2-3	TRBD2	TGTGCCAGCTCACCGCTGTGGACTAGCGGGCTGGCAGATACGCAGTATTTT	CASSPLWTSGLADTQYF
.	TRBV11-3	TRBJ2-7	.	TGTGCCAGCAGCTTGCGACAGGGAGGCTACGAGCAGTACTTC	CASSLRQGGYEQYF
.	TRBV27	TRBJ1-2	.	TGTGCCAGCAGTCTAGGTCTCGGGGAAGCTAACTATGGCTACACCTTC	CASSLGLGEANYGYTF
.	TRBV2	TRBJ2-7	.	TGTGCCAGCAGAACGGCCGGGGTACACGAGCAGTACTTC	CASRTAGVHEQYF
.	TRBV7-8	TRBJ2-7	TRBD2	TGTGCCAGCAGCTTAAAAGAGGGGACTAGCGGGGGACTGCGGGACGAGCAGTACTTC	CASSLKEGTSGGLRDEQYF
.	TRBV6-1	TRBJ1-4	TRBD1	TGTGCCAGCAGTGAAAGGGGGGACAGGGGTGATGAAAAACTGTTTTTT	CASSERGDRGDEKLFF
.	TRBV4-1	TRBJ2-7	TRBD2	TGCGCCAGCAGCCAAGGGACTAGCGGCTACGAGCAGTACTTC	CASSQGTSGYEQYF
.	TRBV3-1/TRBV3-2	TRBJ2-1	TRBD2	TGTGCCAGCGCACGGGCTAGCGGGAGGGCCCTGGGCCTACAGTTCTTC	CASARASGRALGLQFF
.	TRBV5-1	TRBJ2-5	.	TGCGCCAGCAGCAGCCCCACAGGGCCGGAGACCCAGTACTTC	CASSSPTGPETQYF
.	TRBV28	TRBJ2-7	TRBD2	TGTGCCAGCAGTTCCCGGACTAGCGGGAGGGCCGACGAGCAGTACTTC	CASSSRTSGRADEQYF
few	TRBV6-1	TRBJ1-5	TRBD1	TGTGCCAGCAGTGACAACTTTTACAGGGGAAGTGTAGGCAATCAGCCCCAGCATTTT	CASSDNFYRGSVGNQPQHF
.	TRBV19	TRBJ2-3	.	TGTGCCAGTAGTACGGGAGATACGCAGTATTTT	CASSTGDTQYF
.	TRBV4-2	TRBJ2-3	.	TGTGCCAGCAGCCAAGAGGTTCAGTCAGATACGCAGTATTTT	CASSQEVQSDTQYF
many	TRBV2	TRBJ2-3	.	TGTGCCAGCAGTTGGGGGCCACATCCAGATACGCAGTATTTT	CASSWGPHPDTQYF
.	TRBV6-5	TRBJ2-7	TRBD2	TGTGCCAGCAGCCCCCTAGCGGGAGTAGGCAACGAGCAGTACTTC	CASSPLAGVGNEQYF
.	TRBV30	TRBJ1-1	TRBD1	TGTGCCTGGAGTACGGGACAGGGATGGACTGAAGCTTTCTTT	CAWSTGQGWTEAFF
few	TRBV4-2	TRBJ1-3	TRBD1	TGTGCCAGCCGGATGACAGGGGACGGAAACACCATATATTTT	CASRMTGDGNTIYF
.	TRBV4-2	TRBJ1-2	TRBD1	TGTGCCAGCAGCCAGGACAGGGACTATGGCTACACCTTC	CASSQDRDYGYTF
.	TRBV28	TRBJ1-2	.	TGTGCCAGCAGTATGACAGCGACTGGCTACACCTTC	CASSMTATGYTF
.	TRBV7-3	TRBJ2-3	TRBD2	TGTGCCAGCAGCTTAAAAAGGGGACTAGCGGGTCAGGACTCAGATACGCAGTATTTT	CASSLKRGLAGQDSDTQYF
.	TRBV28	TRBJ2-7	.	TGTGCCAGCAGTTTATCCCTCGGGACTGCCTCCTACGAGCAGTACTTC	CASSLSLGTASYEQYF
.	TRBV7-9	TRBJ2-7	TRBD1	TGTGCCAGCAGTCCGAACTTCGGGACAGGGGTCTCCTACGAGCAGTACTTC	CASSPNFGTGVSYEQYF
few	TRBV7-8	TRBJ2-2	TRBD1	TGTGCCAGCAGCTTAGCAGGGGGCCACACCGGGGAGCTGTTTTTT	CASSLAGGHTGELFF
.	TRBV5-1	TRBJ2-1	TRBD2	TGCGCCAGCAGCTGGGGACTAGCGCGAAACTACAATGAGCAGTTCTTC	CASSWGLARNYNEQFF
.	TRBV19	TRBJ1-4	TRBD1	TGTGCCAGCCGGACAGGGGCAATTCGGACTAATGAAAAACTGTTTTTT	CASRTGAIRTNEKLFF
.	TRBV7-2	TRBJ2-3	.	TGTGCCAGCCGCCAGAGGCCCTCTTTTGATACGCAGTATTTT	CASRQRPSFDTQYF
.	TRBV27	TRBJ2-7	.	TGTGCCAGCAGCCAACTCCAGGGCTACGAGCAGTACTTC	CASSQLQGYEQYF
.	TRBV27	TRBJ2-1	TRBD2	TGTGCCAGCAGTTCTACCCTTATGACTAGCGGGAGATTCCGACCCTACAATGAGCAGTTCTTC	CASSSTLMTSGRFRPYNEQFF
.	TRBV27	TRBJ2-4	.	TGTGCCAGCAGTTCGGGCCACGAGGGCAACATTCAGTACTTC	CASSSGHEGNIQYF